The 5 T cell receptor beta chains below all came from one sample that was sequenced in a study of shared clonotypes between healthy human individuals. Libraries were prepared by immunoSEQ multiplex PCR; TCRdb keeps only in-frame clonotypes and omits some of them. This sample has approximately 2,000,000 clones, with just over 90% found just once. The naive CD8 fraction comprised CD45RO-negative cells positively selected for CCR7 and excluded terminally differentiated effector memory CD45RA+ cells. Material for sequencing was naive CD8+ T cells from PBMCs. These receptors were obtained from a man between 18 and 35 years old in good health. Some clones in this sample may be carry-over from other donors' samples.

Comments on this clone: Different DNA sequences within this sample yield the same CDR3. The chain is built from TRBV6-5 and TRBJ1-1; weak D call: TRBD1 (5 bases). The CDR3 length is 14 residues. V lost 0 bases to trimming and J lost 7 bases, with 12 bases between them. Germline V lookup: CDR1 MNHEY, CDR2 SVGAGI. The DNA of the CDR3 is TGTGCCAGCAGTTACTCGGGGCAGGGTAATGAAGCTTTCTTT. The encoded protein is CASSYSGQGNEAFF.

The gene calls are TRBV29-1 and TRBJ1-2; D is unresolved. This CDR3 contains 11 residues. Trimming removed 5 bases at V and 6 bases at J, with 10 bases between. Per germline, CDR1 SQVTM and CDR2 ANQGSEA. The CDR3 is CSVKQPDGYTF. CDR3 in DNA: TGCAGCGTTAAGCAGCCCGATGGCTACACCTTC.

The gene calls are TRBV14 and TRBJ1-1; no firm D call. Germline assignment: CDR1 SGHDN and CDR2 FVKESK. Trimming took off 1 base at V and 4 bases at J, with 4 bases between the two ends. The CDR3 is 12 amino acids. The chain's CDR3 is CASSQVVTEAFF. CDR3 in DNA: TGTGCCAGCAGCCAAGTCGTCACTGAAGCTTTCTTT.

V gene TRBV7-8 combines with J gene TRBJ2-7; tentatively, D is TRBD2 (5 bases). Between the trimmed V and J ends, which lost 4 bases and 2 bases, there was a span of 12 bases. The CDR3 runs to 14 residues. The germline V gene has CDR1 SGHVS and CDR2 FQNEAQ. CDR3 residues: CASSSGTVPYEQYF. Here the CDR3 DNA reads TGTGCCAGCAGCTCGGGAACAGTGCCCTACGAGCAGTACTTC.

The rearrangement joins TRBV10-3 to TRBJ1-2; D possibly corresponds to TRBD1 (6 bases). Germline CDR1 is ENHRY and CDR2 is SYGVKD. This CDR3 is 14 amino acids long. Between the trimmed V and J ends, which lost 10 bases and 0 bases, there was a span of 15 bases. The CDR3, as DNA: TGTGCCACCTCGGACAGACCAGCTAACTATGGCTACACCTTC. Protein product: CATSDRPANYGYTF.